This T cell receptor (beta chain) was profiled in a study of cytomegalovirus exposure and HLA in healthy donors. Study observations and caveats: Several V segments, TRBV6-2 and TRBV6-3 among them, could not be told apart and were dropped.

About this clone: The antigen remains undetermined.

Primers: 60 Vbeta forward and 13 Jbeta reverse. Measured with immunoSEQ multiplex PCR; TCRdb has only the in-frame clones, and not every one. This table holds approximately 220,000 clones, about 79% found once. The CDR3 spans 17 residues. From germline, CDR1 is SGDLS and CDR2 YYNGEE. V gave up 0 bases and J gave up 6 bases; unmatched junction bases: 11. V is TRBV9 and J is TRBJ2-1, with 8 positions matching TRBD2. This TCR was sampled from a man between 18 and 35 years old in good health and CMV-seronegative. The sequencing sample was made of PBMCs. This CDR3 reads CASSVAGAGGTGNEQFF. The CDR3 bases are TGTGCCAGCAGCGTAGCTGGGGCGGGAGGCACTGGCAATGAGCAGTTCTTC.